This T cell receptor (beta chain) stems from a study of blood T cells in healthy people across ages. Study-level findings and limits: While age rose, TCR beta diversity per million T cells dropped in a roughly linear way.

A word on this clonotype: What it recognizes is unknown.

Primed by a sample-barcoded 5' primer and a J-beta primer mix, a second PCR proceeded for roughly 6 to 12 cycles. TCRdb redid the calling of the 5' RACE reads with MiXCR, one entry per CDR3 protein. The sample lists roughly 900,000 distinct CDR3 sequences, around 49% occurring once. This CDR3 is 13 amino acids long. Germline assignment: CDR1 SGHVS and CDR2 FQNEAQ. V shed 5 bases and J shed 1 base, with 8 bases lying between them. The sequencing input was blood. The chain has TRBV7-8 and TRBJ1-2, with D perhaps TRBD1 (5 bases). The receptor was derived from a young man in good health. CDR3 loop: CASSVTVNYGYTF. The CDR3 DNA follows: TGTGCCAGCAGCGTGACAGTTAACTATGGCTACACCTTC.